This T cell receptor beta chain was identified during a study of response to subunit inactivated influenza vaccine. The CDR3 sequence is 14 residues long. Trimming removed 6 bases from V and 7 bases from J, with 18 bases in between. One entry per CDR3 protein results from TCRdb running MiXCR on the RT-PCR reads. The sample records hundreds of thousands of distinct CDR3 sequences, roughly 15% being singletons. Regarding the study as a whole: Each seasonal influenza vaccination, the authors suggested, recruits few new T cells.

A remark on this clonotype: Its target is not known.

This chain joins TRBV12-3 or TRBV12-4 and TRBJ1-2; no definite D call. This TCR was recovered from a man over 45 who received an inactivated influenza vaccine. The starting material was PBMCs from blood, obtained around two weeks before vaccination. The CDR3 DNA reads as TGTGCCAGCAGCCCCGGAGACGCCTCCACTGGCTACACCTTC. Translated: CASSPGDASTGYTF.